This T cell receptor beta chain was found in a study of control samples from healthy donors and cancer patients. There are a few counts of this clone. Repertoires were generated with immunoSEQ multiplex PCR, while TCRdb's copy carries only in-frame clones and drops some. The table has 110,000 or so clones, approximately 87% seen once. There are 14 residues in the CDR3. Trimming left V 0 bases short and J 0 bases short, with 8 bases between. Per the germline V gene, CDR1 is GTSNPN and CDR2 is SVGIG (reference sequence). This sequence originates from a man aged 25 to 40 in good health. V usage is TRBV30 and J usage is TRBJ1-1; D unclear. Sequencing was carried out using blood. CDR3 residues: CAWSVKVMNTEAFF. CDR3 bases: TGTGCCTGGAGTGTTAAGGTCATGAACACTGAAGCTTTCTTT.